The present T cell receptor beta chain was sequenced within a study of cytotoxic CD8 clonotypes in ibrutinib-treated CLL (dated by TCRdb to the early 2020s). With respect to the entire study: The cohort included about 15 treatment-naive and roughly ten relapsed/refractory patients; 17 to 18 were IGHV unmutated. Responses were partial in around 25 patients and complete in 2; after median around 68 months follow-up, 14 stayed in remission and roughly twelve progressed. Samples at response were collected after a median of about 12 months of treatment, with a range of about 6 to 40 months. Samples averaged approximately 250,000 productive templates and approximately 100,000 productive rearrangements. Longitudinal samples were obtainable from 26 of the 86 participants in the trial. Cryopreserved peripheral blood mononuclear cells were obtained prior to treatment, at the time of response, and at either disease progression or sustained remission. All remission and progressive disease samples were collected while patients were still receiving ibrutinib.

Each clonotype received, on average, 10x coverage in deep resolution sequencing performed on a MiSeq, where the target depth lay between 1 in 1 million and 1 in 200,000 T cells. The immunoSEQ hsTCRB Kit was used to generate TCR beta libraries. The original pipeline was this. ImmunoSEQ Data Assistant and ImmunoSEQ Analyzer were used for data analysis, and V, D and J genes were assigned according to IMGT definitions. Clonality, which ranges from 0 to 1, was calculated by subtracting the normalized Shannon entropy of productive rearrangement frequencies from one. Public clonotype analysis was restricted to overrepresented clonotypes comprising at least 0.05% of each patient's repertoire. Repertoires from thirteen age-matched healthy donors in immuneACCESS were used as clonality controls. TCRdb mirrors the immuneACCESS table, restricted to in-frame sequences. Some clones are absent from its copies; in checked studies, under half trace to an unresolved V gene, and the reason for the others is unknown. The D gene and trimming were derived from the DNA, and the V and J assignments and clone size from that table. This sample holds around 130,000 clones; less than 90% were observed only once. 3.3% of the sample is held by the ten biggest clonotypes.

The time point label here, explained by the study, means: roughly 25 months on ibrutinib. For TCR beta library preparation, 2 to 2.5 micrograms of genomic DNA were isolated from cryopreserved PBMCs. Longitudinal blood samples from CLL patients on ibrutinib monotherapy were analyzed using high-throughput TCR beta sequencing. The patients took part in an open-label, single-center phase 2 trial of ibrutinib monotherapy. The CDR3, from cysteine to phenylalanine, totals 11 residues. The retained sequence is limited to the CDR3, 33 bases, with the frame set at the first base. CDR1 MNHNS and CDR2 SASEGT are derived from the germline V gene. V is clipped by 5 bases and J by 3 bases, and the sequence between their germline boundaries is 5 bases long. As concerns this clone: The clone's antigen remains unknown. Base qualities are not at hand, and no much larger clone is one base apart.

Summary of the overall study and its limitations: Baseline clonality was found to be higher than that of age-matched healthy donors and was strongly correlated with circulating CD8+ T-cell counts. Clonality increased at ibrutinib response, stayed stable in sustained remission, and fell back toward baseline at progression. Public clonotypes were rare and either contracted or stayed stable during treatment, and the rise in clonality at ibrutinib response reflected the expansion of private clonotypes. Sampling times were not matched between sustained-remission and progressing patients, and lymph node repertoires were not studied.

The sequence joins TRBV6-1 to TRBJ2-7; there is no confident call for the D gene. The sequence derives from a human donor with chronic lymphocytic leukemia. Sequencing was performed on PBMCs, taken after 24 months of ibrutinib treatment. The nucleotides are TGTGCCAGCAGTCCGCTCTACGAGCAGTACTTC. Translated, it reads CASSPLYEQYF.